What follows is one T cell receptor beta chain and its context. The record originates from a study of sequential checkpoint blockade in melanoma. Stated treatment: randomized to nivolumab then ipilimumab (arm A) or the reverse (arm B). Patients had received no earlier DNA-damaging chemotherapy. Clones were sequenced by immunoSEQ multiplex PCR, and TCRdb holds only the in-frame ones, with some missing. The profile shows around 19,000 clones, over 60% of them singletons. V shed 4 bases, J shed 1 base, and the junction held 12 bases outside the gene matches. There are 18 residues in the CDR3. The germline V gene encodes CDR1 SGDLS and CDR2 YYNGEE.

V and J are TRBV9 and TRBJ1-3; 9 positions agree with TRBD1. Sequenced here: CD8+ T cells sorted from blood (inferred from file names), sampled from a patient given nivolumab and ipilimumab in sequence. The TCR comes from a human donor with melanoma. The CDR3: CASSPPGQGPKSGNTIYF. CDR3 nucleotide sequence: TGTGCCAGCAGCCCTCCGGGACAGGGTCCTAAATCTGGAAACACCATATATTTT.